This T cell receptor (beta chain) comes out of a study of OX40 agonist ivuxolimab in advanced cancers. Study-wide background: All patients had ivuxolimab intravenously every 2 weeks at 0.01 to 10 mg/kg.

The CDR3 contains 15 residues. Germline V CDR1 and CDR2: KGHSH, LQKENI. V shed 3 bases and J shed 0 bases, with 10 bases lying between them. Points from the study as a whole: Normalized T-cell clonal expansion was also low in a subset of nonresponders. Blood T cells, both CD4+ and CD8+, expanded clonally by week 6 at 0.1 to 3.0 mg/kg.

Autoimmune disease history or systemic immunosuppression was exclusionary. Concerning this clone itself: Its cognate antigen is unknown.

This table comes from immunoSEQ multiplex PCR, and its TCRdb copy is limited to in-frame clones, with some not included. The sample records some 30,000 clones, about 90% being singletons. V and J are TRBV18 and TRBJ2-3; no reliable D call. The TCR comes from an adult with an advanced solid tumor such as melanoma, head and neck, liver or kidney cancer. This specimen consisted of CD4+ or CD8+ T cells sorted from blood, obtained in a trial of the OX40 agonist ivuxolimab. CDR3 sequence reads: CASSPTATSTDTQYF. The CDR3 nucleotides read TGTGCCAGCTCACCCACCGCAACTAGCACAGATACGCAGTATTTT.